This T cell receptor beta chain was retrieved from a study of cytomegalovirus exposure and HLA in healthy donors. PCR employed 60 Vbeta and 13 Jbeta primers. Clones were read by immunoSEQ multiplex PCR, and TCRdb kept only the in-frame ones, dropping some. In the table there are some 190,000 clones, around 76% of which are singletons. CDR3 size: 12 residues. Per germline, CDR1 LGHNA and CDR2 YNFKEQ. Deletions cut 1 base from V and 7 bases from J, with 8 bases between. This clone was observed once. Healthy people donating bone marrow made up the donors. Donors sampled were nominally healthy, though unrecorded immune exposures were likely.

The TCR was taken from a man aged 40-50 years in good health and CMV-seronegative. Sequencing was performed on PBMCs. The chain couples TRBV4-2 to TRBJ2-7, with a tentative D call TRBD1 (7 bases). As DNA, the CDR3 is TGTGCCAGCAGCCAAGCAGGGGGGGAGCAGTACTTC. Its translation is CASSQAGGEQYF.